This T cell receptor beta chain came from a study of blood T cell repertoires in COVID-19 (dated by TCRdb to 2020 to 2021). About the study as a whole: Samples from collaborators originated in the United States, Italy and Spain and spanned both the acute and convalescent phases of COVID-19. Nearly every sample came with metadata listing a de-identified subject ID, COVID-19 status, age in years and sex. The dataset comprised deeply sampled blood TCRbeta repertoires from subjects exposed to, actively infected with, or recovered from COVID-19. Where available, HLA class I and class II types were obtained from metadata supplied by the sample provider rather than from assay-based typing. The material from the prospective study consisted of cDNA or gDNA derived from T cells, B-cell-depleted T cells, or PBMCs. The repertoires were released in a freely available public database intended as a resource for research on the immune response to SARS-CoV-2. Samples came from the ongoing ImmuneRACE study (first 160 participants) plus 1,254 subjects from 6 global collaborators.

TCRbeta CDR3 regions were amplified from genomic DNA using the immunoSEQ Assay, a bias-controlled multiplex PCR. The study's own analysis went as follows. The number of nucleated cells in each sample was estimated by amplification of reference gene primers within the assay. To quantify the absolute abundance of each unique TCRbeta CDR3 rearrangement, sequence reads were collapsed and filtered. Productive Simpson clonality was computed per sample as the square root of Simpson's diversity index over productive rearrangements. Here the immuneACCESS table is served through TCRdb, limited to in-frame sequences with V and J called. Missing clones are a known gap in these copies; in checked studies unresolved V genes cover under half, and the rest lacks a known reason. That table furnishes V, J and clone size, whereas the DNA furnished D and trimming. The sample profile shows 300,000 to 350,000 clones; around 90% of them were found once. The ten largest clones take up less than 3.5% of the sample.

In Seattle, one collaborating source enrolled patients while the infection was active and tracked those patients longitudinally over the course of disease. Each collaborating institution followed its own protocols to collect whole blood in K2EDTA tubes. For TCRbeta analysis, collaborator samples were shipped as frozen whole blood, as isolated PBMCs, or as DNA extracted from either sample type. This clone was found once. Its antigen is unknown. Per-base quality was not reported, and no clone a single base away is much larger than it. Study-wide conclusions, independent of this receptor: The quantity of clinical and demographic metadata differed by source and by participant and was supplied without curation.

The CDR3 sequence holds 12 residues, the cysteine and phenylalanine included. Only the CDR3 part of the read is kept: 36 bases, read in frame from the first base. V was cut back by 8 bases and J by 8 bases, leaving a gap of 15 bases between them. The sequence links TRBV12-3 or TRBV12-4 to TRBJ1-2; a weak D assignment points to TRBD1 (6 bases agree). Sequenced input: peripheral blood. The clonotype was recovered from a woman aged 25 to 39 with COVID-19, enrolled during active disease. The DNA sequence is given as TGTGCCAGCCCAAACAGGGAGGGCGGCTACACCTTC. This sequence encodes CASPNREGGYTF.